This TCR beta chain stems from a study of shared clonotypes between healthy human individuals. Regarding this clone: Its specificity is unknown. Other DNA sequences in this sample translate to the same CDR3.

General study points: A generally larger estimated richness was seen in naive subsets than in memory subsets.

Per the authors' pipeline: In the immunoSEQ data, sequences were junction-only and lacked quality scores, so filtering differed. Clones were read by immunoSEQ multiplex PCR, and TCRdb kept only the in-frame ones, dropping some. Clonal size and the V and J genes are those of that table, whereas D and trimming came from the DNA. The sample records around 600,000 clones, 90% to 95% being singletons. The naive CD8 subset, CD45RO-negative cells positively selected for CCR7, excluded terminally differentiated effector memory CD45RA+ cells. Donors comprised only Caucasian adults living in Nashville, Tennessee. The CDR3 extends over 13 amino acids. Trimming took 5 bases from V and 0 from J, leaving 8 bases between them. Germline CDR1 SNHLY, CDR2 FYNNEI.

Sequencing input: naive CD8+ T cells sorted from blood. This clonotype originated in a woman between 25 and 40 years old in good health. The chain has TRBV2 and TRBJ2-7; a possible D gene is TRBD2 (5 bases). CDR3: CASSSGNSYEQYF. The DNA for the CDR3 is TGTGCCAGCAGTAGCGGAAACTCCTACGAGCAGTACTTC.